A single sample gave rise to the 3 T cell receptor beta chains below, sequenced in a study of PD-1 blockade in classical Hodgkin lymphoma. TCRdb's table, derived via immunoSEQ multiplex PCR, lists solely in-frame clones and lacks some. The profile shows about 15,000 clones, 86% of them singletons. Following autologous stem cell transplantation, relapse occurred in every patient, and exposure to brentuximab vedotin varied. The sequenced sample was peripheral blood mononuclear cells (PBMCs), obtained at baseline. Receptors were obtained from a human donor with classical Hodgkin lymphoma.

The chain combines TRBV5-6 with TRBJ2-1; D possibly corresponds to TRBD2 (5 bases). Trimming pared 0 bases from V and 6 bases from J, leaving 10 bases between. Germline lookup yields CDR1 SGHDT and CDR2 YYEEEE. The CDR3 contains 14 residues. The CDR3 is CASSLGGSANEQFF. In nucleotides, the CDR3 is TGTGCCAGCAGCTTGGGAGGTAGCGCCAATGAGCAGTTCTTC.

The rearrangement joins TRBV5-6 to TRBJ1-1; no definite D call. The CDR3 covers 11 residues. Deletions cut 0 bases from V and 8 bases from J, with 5 bases between. The germline gives CDR1 SGHDT, CDR2 YYEEEE. In DNA form, the CDR3 reads TGTGCCAGCAGCTTGGGGTTAGAAGCTTTCTTT. Translating gives CASSLGLEAFF.

The V call is TRBV5-8, the J call TRBJ1-1, with a tentative D call TRBD1 (6 bases). This CDR3 has 13 amino acids. Deletions cut 5 bases from V and 6 bases from J, with 14 bases between. Germline V gene lookup returns CDR1 SGHTS and CDR2 YDEGEE. CDR3 amino acids: CASSFGGFSEAFF. The CDR3 DNA reads as TGTGCCAGCAGTTTCGGGGGCTTTTCTGAAGCTTTCTTT.